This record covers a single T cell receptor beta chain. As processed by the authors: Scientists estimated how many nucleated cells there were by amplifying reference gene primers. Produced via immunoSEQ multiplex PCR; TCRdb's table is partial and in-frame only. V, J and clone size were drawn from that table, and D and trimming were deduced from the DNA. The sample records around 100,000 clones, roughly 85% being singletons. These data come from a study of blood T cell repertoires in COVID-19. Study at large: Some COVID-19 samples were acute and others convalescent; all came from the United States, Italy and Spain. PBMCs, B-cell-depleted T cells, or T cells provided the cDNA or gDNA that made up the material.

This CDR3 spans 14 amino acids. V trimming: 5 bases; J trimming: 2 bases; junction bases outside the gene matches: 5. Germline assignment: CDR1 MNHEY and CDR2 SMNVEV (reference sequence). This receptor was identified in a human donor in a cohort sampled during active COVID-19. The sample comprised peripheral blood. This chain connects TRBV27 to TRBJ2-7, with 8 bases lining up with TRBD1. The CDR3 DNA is TGTGCCAGCAGTCCCTGGGGACAGGCCTACGAGCAGTACTTC. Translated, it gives CASSPWGQAYEQYF.